The next 16 T cell receptor beta chains were all read from a single sample in a study of vaccination effects on CD4 cells after COVID-19. Their cognate antigens are unknown. Sequencing was preceded by expansion of antigen-specific CD4+ T cells with viral peptide pools in the ViraFEST assay. Culture lasted roughly eleven days before CD4+ T cell isolation. This person's SARS-CoV-2 infection, confirmed by PCR, occurred between March and December 2020. The repertoire was sequenced with immunoSEQ multiplex PCR; TCRdb's copy has only in-frame clones and lacks some. This table holds tens of thousands of clones, approximately 73% found once. Material: CD4+ T cells from PBMCs cultured with a peptide pool, obtained before COVID-19 vaccination. The receptors derive from a human donor who had a prior SARS-CoV-2 infection.

The CDR3 loop is CASSPPQTGVGEKLFF. The CDR3, as DNA: TGTGCCAGCTCACCACCCCAGACAGGGGTAGGAGAAAAACTGTTTTTT. This chain uses TRBV18 with TRBJ1-4, with 8 bases that match TRBD1. Germline CDR1 reads KGHSH; CDR2 reads LQKENI. Losses at the gene ends were 0 bases for V and 8 bases for J; bases not matched to a gene: 8. The CDR3 covers 16 residues.

V is TRBV5-1 and J is TRBJ2-3; 7 bases match TRBD2. J lost 3 bases, V lost 1 base, and 11 bases had no gene match. The CDR3 contains 17 residues. CDR1 and CDR2 (germline): SGHRS, YFSETQ. The CDR3 is CASSLSRGSGHTDTQYF. For the CDR3, the DNA is TGCGCCAGCAGCTTGTCCCGCGGTAGCGGGCATACAGATACGCAGTATTTT.

This chain uses TRBV7-9 with TRBJ2-7, with a weak D call TRBD1 (6 bases). V dropped 5 bases and J dropped 3 bases, with 17 bases sitting between them. CDR1 is SEHNR and CDR2 is FQNEAQ in the germline V gene (reference sequence). CDR3 length equals 15 residues. CDR3 nucleotide sequence: TGTGCCAGCAGCAAGAGCCCGGACAGCTACTACGAGCAGTACTTC. Translating it yields CASSKSPDSYYEQYF. The entire variable domain, with the rest obtained from reference TRBV7-9 and TRBJ2-7, is as follows: DTGVSQNPRHKITKRGQNVTFRCDPISEHNRLYWYRQTLGQGPEFLTYFQNEAQLEKSRLLSDRFSAERPKGSFSTLEIQRTEQGDSAMYLCASSKSPDSYYEQYFGPGTRLTVT.

Here the CDR3 DNA reads TGCGCCAGCAGCCAAGAAGTTAGGGGAGGTTCACCCCTCCACTTT. It translates to CASSQEVRGGSPLHF. The chain couples TRBV4-3 to TRBJ1-6, with a tentative D call TRBD1 (5 bases). Germline V lookup: CDR1 LGHNA, CDR2 YSLEER. Deletions cut 0 bases from V and 9 bases from J, with 12 bases between. The CDR3 has 15 amino acids.

This clone was observed a few times. CDR3 protein: CASSLYVPGTEAFF. The CDR3 bases are TGTGCCAGCAGCTTATATGTCCCTGGGACTGAAGCTTTCTTT. The chain carries TRBV7-2 and TRBJ1-1; the D is unclear. Trimming took off 2 bases at V and 5 bases at J, with 12 bases between the two ends. Germline assignment: CDR1 SGHTA and CDR2 FQGNSA. This CDR3 comprises 14 residues.

The rearrangement uses TRBV4-1 and TRBJ1-2, with 8 nucleotides matching TRBD1. The CDR3 covers 15 residues. Losses at the gene ends were 2 bases for V and 4 bases for J; bases not matched to a gene: 6. CDR1 and CDR2 from the germline V gene are MGHRA and YSYEKL. The CDR3 DNA sequence: TGCGCCAGCAGCCAACAGGGGGCTAGGAGCTATGGCTACACCTTC. Translating it yields CASSQQGARSYGYTF.

The chain links TRBV5-6 to TRBJ1-5; D is unresolved. Looked up from germline, CDR1 is SGHDT and CDR2 is YYEEEE. Deletions cut 0 bases from V and 9 bases from J, with 10 bases between. The CDR3 length is 13 residues. The CDR3 DNA reads TGTGCCAGCAGCTTGGGTTTCGGGAGGCCCCAGCATTTT. As protein: CASSLGFGRPQHF.

The rearrangement joins TRBV3-1 (or the pseudogene TRBV3-2) to TRBJ1-2; D gene unclear. Germline CDR1 LGHDT, CDR2 YNNKEL (reference sequence). The CDR3 is made up of 16 amino acids. V was pared by 3 bases and J by 2 bases, with 16 bases between. Written as DNA, the CDR3 is TGTGCCAGCAGCCAGGGCATAAGGACGGGAAACTATGGCTACACCTTC. It yields the protein CASSQGIRTGNYGYTF.

The rearrangement uses TRBV6-5 and TRBJ1-2; 8 nucleotides align to TRBD1. V lost 6 bases, J lost 5 bases, and 8 bases stayed unmatched. Germline CDR1 and CDR2: MNHEY and SVGAGI. The CDR3 covers 14 residues. CDR3 amino acids: CASRAGTGLYGYTF. In DNA, the CDR3 is TGTGCCAGCAGGGCCGGGACAGGACTTTATGGCTACACCTTC.

The chain employs TRBV24-1 and TRBJ2-2, with 11 bases fitting TRBD1. CDR3 length equals 19 residues. Germline V lookup: CDR1 KGHDR, CDR2 SFDVKD. V shed 3 bases, J shed 8 bases, and the junction held 16 bases outside the gene matches. The CDR3 is CATSDLAPGQGASSGELFF. The DNA for the CDR3 is TGTGCCACCAGTGATCTCGCCCCCGGACAGGGGGCATCATCTGGGGAGCTGTTTTTT.

This clone was observed a handful of times. The gene calls are TRBV5-4 and TRBJ2-7; D tentatively fits TRBD1 or TRBD2 (5 bases each). The V end was cut by 3 bases, the J end by 2 bases, with 12 bases between. The CDR3 length is 14 residues. Germline CDR1 and CDR2: SGHNT and YYREEE (reference sequence). CDR3 nucleotides: TGTGCCAGCAGCTCCAGGGTGGGGGCCTACGAGCAGTACTTC. Residues: CASSSRVGAYEQYF.

The CDR3 DNA reads as TGTGCCAGCAGTGAAGCGGGACAGGCACTCTTAGGGCAGTACTTC. Amino acid sequence: CASSEAGQALLGQYF. The V gene is TRBV6-1, the J gene TRBJ2-7; 8 bases match TRBD1. The CDR3 loop spans 15 amino acids. Germline CDR1 and CDR2: MNHNS and SASEGT. J gave up 9 bases and V 0 bases, and 10 bases lay outside the gene matches.

V gene TRBV5-1 combines with J gene TRBJ2-7; D is perhaps TRBD1 (5 bases). This CDR3 spans 14 amino acids. V lost 0 bases to trimming and J lost 3 bases, with 10 bases between them. Per germline, CDR1 SGHRS and CDR2 YFSETQ. The CDR3: CASSLEQGNYEQYF. The CDR3 coding sequence is TGCGCCAGCAGCTTGGAGCAGGGTAACTACGAGCAGTACTTC.

This clone was observed once. DNA of the CDR3: TGTGCCAGCATACAGGTCACGAACACTGAAGCTTTCTTT. Its protein is CASIQVTNTEAFF. The rearrangement joins TRBV2 to TRBJ1-1; a possible D gene is TRBD1 (5 bases). In germline, CDR1 is SNHLY, CDR2 FYNNEI. Trimming left V 7 bases short and J 1 base short, with 10 bases between. The CDR3 runs 13 residues.

V gene TRBV6-5 combines with J gene TRBJ2-7; TRBD2 might be the D (6 bases). The CDR3 contains 13 residues. The germline V gene encodes CDR1 MNHEY and CDR2 SVGAGI. The V end lost 4 bases, the J end lost 6 bases, and 13 bases lay between the germline ends. The CDR3 DNA follows: TGTGCCAGCAGTTTGGGACTGGGGCTCGAGCAGTACTTC. This codes for CASSLGLGLEQYF.

This clone was observed a handful of times. This chain uses TRBV9 with TRBJ1-6; the D gene is possibly TRBD1 (6 bases). Between the trimmed V and J ends, which lost 0 bases and 7 bases, there was a span of 11 bases. Germline values: CDR1 SGDLS, CDR2 YYNGEE. The CDR3 has 15 amino acids. CDR3 nucleotide sequence: TGTGCCAGCAGCGTAGGGACAGCGGAAAATTCACCCCTCCACTTT. Residues: CASSVGTAENSPLHF.